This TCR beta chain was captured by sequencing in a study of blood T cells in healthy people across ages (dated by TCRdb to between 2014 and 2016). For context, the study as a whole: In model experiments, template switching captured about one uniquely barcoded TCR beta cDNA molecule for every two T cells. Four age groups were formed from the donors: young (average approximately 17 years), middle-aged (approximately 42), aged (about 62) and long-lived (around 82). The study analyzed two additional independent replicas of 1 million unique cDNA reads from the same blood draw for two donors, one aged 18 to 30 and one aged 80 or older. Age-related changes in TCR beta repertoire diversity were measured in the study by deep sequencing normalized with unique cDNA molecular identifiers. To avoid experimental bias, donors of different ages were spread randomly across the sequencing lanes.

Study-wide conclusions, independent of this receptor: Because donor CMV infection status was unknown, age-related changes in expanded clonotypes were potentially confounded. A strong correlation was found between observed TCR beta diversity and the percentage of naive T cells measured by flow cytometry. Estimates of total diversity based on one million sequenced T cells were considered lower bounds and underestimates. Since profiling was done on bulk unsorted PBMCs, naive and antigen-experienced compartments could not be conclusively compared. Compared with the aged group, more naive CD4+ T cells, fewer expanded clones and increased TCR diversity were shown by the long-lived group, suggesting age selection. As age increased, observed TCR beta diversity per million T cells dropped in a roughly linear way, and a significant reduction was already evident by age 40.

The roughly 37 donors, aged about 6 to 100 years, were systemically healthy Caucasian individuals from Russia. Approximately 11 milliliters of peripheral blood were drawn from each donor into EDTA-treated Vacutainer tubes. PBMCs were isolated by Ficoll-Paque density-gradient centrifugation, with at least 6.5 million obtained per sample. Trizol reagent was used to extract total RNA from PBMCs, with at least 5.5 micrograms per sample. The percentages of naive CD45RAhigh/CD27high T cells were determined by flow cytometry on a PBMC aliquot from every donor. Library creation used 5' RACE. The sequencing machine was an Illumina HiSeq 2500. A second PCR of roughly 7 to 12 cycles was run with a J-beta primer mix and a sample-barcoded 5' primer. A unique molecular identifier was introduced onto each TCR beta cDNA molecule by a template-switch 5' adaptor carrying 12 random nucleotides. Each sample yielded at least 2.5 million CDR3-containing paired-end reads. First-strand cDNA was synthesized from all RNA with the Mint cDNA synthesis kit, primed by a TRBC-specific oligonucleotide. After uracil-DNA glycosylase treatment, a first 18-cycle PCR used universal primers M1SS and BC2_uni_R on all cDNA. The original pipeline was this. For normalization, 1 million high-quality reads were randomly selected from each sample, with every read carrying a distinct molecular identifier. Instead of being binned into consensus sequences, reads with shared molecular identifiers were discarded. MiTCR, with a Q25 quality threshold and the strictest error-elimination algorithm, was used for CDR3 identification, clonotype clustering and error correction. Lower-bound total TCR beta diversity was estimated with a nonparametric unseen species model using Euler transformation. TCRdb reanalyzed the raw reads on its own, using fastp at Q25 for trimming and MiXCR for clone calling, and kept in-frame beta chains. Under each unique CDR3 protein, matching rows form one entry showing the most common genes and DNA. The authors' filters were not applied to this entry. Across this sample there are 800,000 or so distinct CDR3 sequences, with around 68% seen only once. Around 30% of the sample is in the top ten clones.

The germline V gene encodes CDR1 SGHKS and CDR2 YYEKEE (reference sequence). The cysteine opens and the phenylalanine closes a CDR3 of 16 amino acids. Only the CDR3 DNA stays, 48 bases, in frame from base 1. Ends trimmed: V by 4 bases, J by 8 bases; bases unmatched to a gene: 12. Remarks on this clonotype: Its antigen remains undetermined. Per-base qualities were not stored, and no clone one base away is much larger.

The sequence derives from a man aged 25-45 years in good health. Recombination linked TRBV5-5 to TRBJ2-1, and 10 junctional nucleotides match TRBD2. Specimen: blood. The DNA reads TGTGCCAGCAGCACATACTTAGCGGGGGGAAGGGATGAGCAGTTCTTC. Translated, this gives CASSTYLAGGRDEQFF.